A single sample gave rise to the 16 T cell receptor beta chains below, sequenced in a study of shared clonotypes between healthy human individuals. Method: immunoSEQ multiplex PCR; TCRdb's copy keeps in-frame clones and lacks some. This table has some 2.4 million clones, 93% appearing once. Sequencing was carried out using naive CD4+ T cells from PBMCs. The subset here: CD45RA+ positively selected. The receptors were sampled from a man aged 18 to 29 in good health. Some clones in this sample may be carry-over from other donors' samples.

The chain employs TRBV6-1 and TRBJ1-2; D unresolved. Germline V gene data show CDR1 as MNHNS and CDR2 as SASEGT. Trimming stripped 6 bases from V and 8 bases from J, with 10 bases between. CDR3 length equals 11 residues. CDR3 sequence (DNA): TGTGCCAGCAGCCGATCTCGAGGCTACACCTTC. The encoded protein is CASSRSRGYTF.

The chain uses TRBV18 and TRBJ1-3, with D unclear. Trimming stripped 3 bases from V and 1 base from J, with 10 bases between. The CDR3 is 15 residues long. The germline V gene encodes CDR1 KGHSH and CDR2 LQKENI. As DNA, the CDR3 is TGTGCCAGCTCACCCAACGCTGGGTCTGGAAACACCATATATTTT. Its translation: CASSPNAGSGNTIYF. Filled out from reference TRBV18 and TRBJ1-3, the complete variable domain reads NAGVMQNPRHLVRRRGQEARLRCSPMKGHSHVYWYRQLPEEGLKFMVYLQKENIIDESGMPKERFSAEFPKEGPSILRIQQVVRGDSAAYFCASSPNAGSGNTIYFGEGSWLTVV.

The chain couples TRBV30 to TRBJ2-7; 12 bases fit TRBD2. V dropped 2 bases and J dropped 3; count of bases not matched to a gene: 5. Germline V CDR1 and CDR2: GTSNPN, SVGIG (reference sequence). The length of the CDR3 is 15 residues. DNA of the CDR3: TGTGCCTGGAGTCTCCGGACTAGCGGGAACTACGAGCAGTACTTC. Encoded protein: CAWSLRTSGNYEQYF.

V is TRBV30 and J is TRBJ2-7, with TRBD2 matching 7 bases. The CDR3 spans 15 residues. V was pared by 3 bases and J by 6 bases, with 14 bases of the junction left unmatched. Germline CDR1 reads GTSNPN; CDR2 reads SVGIG (reference sequence). The CDR3 is CAWRGLRGRDSEQYF. The CDR3 region has the DNA TGTGCCTGGAGGGGCCTACGGGGGAGGGATAGCGAGCAGTACTTC.

V is TRBV6-6 and J is TRBJ1-1, with unresolved D. Deletions cut 8 bases from V and 4 bases from J, with 14 bases between. Germline CDR1 MNHNY, CDR2 SVGAGI (reference sequence). The CDR3 is 13 amino acids. In nucleotides, the CDR3 is TGTGCCAGCTCGACGGTAATAGGCACTGAAGCTTTCTTT. Protein sequence: CASSTVIGTEAFF.

The V gene is TRBV30, the J gene TRBJ2-3; D remains unclear. Looked up from germline, CDR1 is GTSNPN and CDR2 is SVGIG (reference sequence). The CDR3 runs to 13 residues. V gave up 0 bases and J gave up 2 bases, with 6 bases separating them. In DNA, the CDR3 is TGTGCCTGGAGTGTACGACCCACAGATACGCAGTATTTT. Translation gives CAWSVRPTDTQYF.

V usage is TRBV6-1 and J usage is TRBJ1-2, with TRBD1 as a possible D gene (5 bases). CDR1 is MNHNS, CDR2 SASEGT, per germline. Deletions cut 4 bases from V and 5 bases from J, with 11 bases between. This CDR3 region has 13 residues. The CDR3 protein is CASSVTASYGYTF. DNA for the CDR3: TGTGCCAGCAGTGTGACAGCCTCATATGGCTACACCTTC.

The rearrangement links TRBV6-5 to TRBJ2-4; a weak D match, TRBD1 (5 bases). Germline V gene lookup returns CDR1 MNHEY and CDR2 SVGAGI. V lost 6 bases and J lost 0, with 12 bases in between. CDR3 size: 15 residues. CDR3 coding DNA: TGTGCCAGCAGCTCGGCAGGGCTAGCCAAAAACATTCAGTACTTC. Protein: CASSSAGLAKNIQYF.

The chain uses TRBV11-2 and TRBJ2-3; 8 nucleotides agree with TRBD1. With 5 bases clipped from V and 2 bases from J, the junction kept 9 bases outside the gene matches. The germline CDR1 and CDR2 sequences are SGHAT and FQNNGV. The CDR3 has 16 residues. The CDR3 nucleotides are TGTGCCAGCAGCCCTCGACAGGGGTGGGTCACAGATACGCAGTATTTT. Its protein is CASSPRQGWVTDTQYF.

V is TRBV5-1 and J is TRBJ2-1; 9 bases fit TRBD2. CDR3 length equals 17 residues. CDR1 and CDR2 from the germline V gene are SGHRS and YFSETQ. V dropped 0 bases and J dropped 8; count of bases not matched to a gene: 12. CDR3 in amino acids: CASSLVGASGMVDEQFF. Here the CDR3 DNA reads TGCGCCAGCAGCTTGGTGGGTGCTAGCGGGATGGTCGATGAGCAGTTCTTC.

The chain recombines TRBV7-2 with TRBJ2-7; a weak D match, TRBD2 (5 bases). This CDR3 has 15 amino acids. In germline, CDR1 is SGHTA, CDR2 FQGNSA. With 4 bases removed from V and 2 bases from J, the gap between germline ends came to 15 bases. The CDR3: CASSSNPGSTYEQYF. The DNA of the CDR3 is TGTGCCAGCAGCTCAAACCCGGGATCCACCTACGAGCAGTACTTC.

The V gene is TRBV18, the J gene TRBJ1-1, with D hard to call. This CDR3 has 12 amino acids. V was cut by 2 bases and J by 6 bases, with 7 bases left in between. Per germline, CDR1 KGHSH and CDR2 LQKENI. This CDR3 is CASSPSLSEAFF. As DNA, the CDR3 is TGTGCCAGCTCACCATCCCTCTCTGAAGCTTTCTTT.

As to this clone: This sample includes further DNA sequences coding for the same CDR3. This sequence joins TRBV29-1 and TRBJ2-7; tentative D call: TRBD2 (5 bases). V was shortened by 2 bases and J by 7 bases, with 9 bases between the two germline ends. The germline gives CDR1 SQVTM, CDR2 ANQGSEA. This CDR3 is 11 amino acids long. CDR3 residues: CSVESPGEQYF. CDR3 in DNA: TGCAGCGTTGAAAGTCCGGGGGAGCAGTACTTC.

The rearrangement uses TRBV21-1 and TRBJ2-7; TRBD2 reflects the table's D call only, with no check against the DNA. TRBV21-1 is marked as a pseudogene. There are 19 residues in the CDR3. In nucleotides, the CDR3 is TGTGCCAGCAGCGCCCTTAACGGTAGCGGGCCAAAAACCTCCTACGAGCAGTACTTC. Amino acid sequence: CASSALNGSGPKTSYEQYF.

The genes are TRBV5-4 and TRBJ2-1, with TRBD2 as a possible D gene (6 bases). Germline assignment: CDR1 SGHNT and CDR2 YYREEE (reference sequence). Trimming removed 4 bases from V and 2 bases from J, with 13 bases in between. CDR3 length: 15 amino acids. The DNA for the CDR3 is TGTGCCAGCAGCGTAGATAGCGGAACCTACAATGAGCAGTTCTTC. As protein: CASSVDSGTYNEQFF.

V usage is TRBV7-2 and J usage is TRBJ2-5; 8 bases line up with TRBD1. The CDR3 runs 16 residues. V trimming: 6 bases; J trimming: 2 bases; junction bases outside the gene matches: 11. CDR1 and CDR2 from the germline V gene are SGHTA and FQGNSA. The DNA of the CDR3 is TGTGCCAGCAGGCAGGGCAGGGGGCTGGGACAAGAGACCCAGTACTTC. It codes for CASRQGRGLGQETQYF. Full variable domain (remainder filled in from reference TRBV7-2 and TRBJ2-5): GAGVSQSPSNKVTEKGKDVELRCDPISGHTALYWYRQSLGQGLEFLIYFQGNSAPDKSGLPSDRFSAERTGGSVSTLTIQRTQQEDSAVYLCASRQGRGLGQETQYFGPGTRLLVL.